Presented here are 15 T cell receptor beta chains from one specimen sequenced in a study of OX40 agonist ivuxolimab in advanced cancers. Using immunoSEQ multiplex PCR, the repertoire was profiled, and TCRdb retains in-frame clones only, with some absent. The sample holds 50,000 to 75,000 clones; 75% to 90% are singletons and the top ten take approximately 15%. Sequenced material: CD4+ or CD8+ T cells sorted from blood, taken in a trial of the OX40 agonist ivuxolimab. These receptors all stem from an adult with an advanced solid tumor such as melanoma, head and neck, liver or kidney cancer.

The chain recombines TRBV7-9 with TRBJ2-7; TRBD1 might be the D (7 bases). The CDR3 runs 15 residues. CDR1 SEHNR and CDR2 FQNEAQ come from the germline V gene (reference sequence). V was clipped by 5 bases and J by 2 bases, with 16 bases between them. For the CDR3, the DNA is TGTGCCAGCAGCCCGGAGGGGGCGGCAGCCTACGAGCAGTACTTC. Its protein product is CASSPEGAAAYEQYF.

The rearrangement links TRBV9 to TRBJ2-1, with 7 positions matching TRBD2. Germline lookup yields CDR1 SGDLS and CDR2 YYNGEE. Trimming took 1 base from V and 8 from J; bases not matched to a gene: 6. This CDR3 spans 14 amino acids. The CDR3 coding sequence is TGTGCCAGCAGCGTACGCGGGAGTATCGATGAGCAGTTCTTC. Protein sequence: CASSVRGSIDEQFF.

This clone appeared once. J is TRBJ2-7 and V is TRBV27; D possibly corresponds to TRBD1 (6 bases). Germline CDR1 reads MNHEY; CDR2 reads SMNVEV (reference sequence). The CDR3 consists of 15 residues. Between the trimmed V and J ends, which lost 3 bases and 8 bases, there was a span of 20 bases. The CDR3, as DNA: TGTGCCAGCAGTTTGGGGATAGGGGGAGTGCTTAAGCAGTACTTC. It specifies CASSLGIGGVLKQYF.

This clone showed up just once. The chain carries TRBV4-2 and TRBJ1-4; 9 nucleotides line up with TRBD1. The CDR3 is 15 residues long. V shed 0 bases, J shed 8 bases, and the junction held 4 bases outside the gene matches. Germline lookup yields CDR1 LGHNA and CDR2 YNFKEQ. CDR3 nucleotide sequence: TGTGCCAGCAGCCAAGAGGACAGGGGACGCGAAAAACTGTTTTTT. Protein: CASSQEDRGREKLFF.

The V gene is TRBV6-6, the J gene TRBJ2-7; TRBD1 aligns across 9 bases. The CDR3 length is 13 residues. V was pared by 8 bases and J by 0 bases, with 2 bases of the junction left unmatched. Germline V lookup: CDR1 MNHNY, CDR2 SVGAGI (reference sequence). The CDR3 DNA reads as TGTGCCAGCGTGGGACAGGGCTCCTACGAGCAGTACTTC. The encoded protein is CASVGQGSYEQYF.

The genes are TRBV19 and TRBJ2-5; TRBD2 is a possible D gene (6 bases). The CDR3 loop spans 14 amino acids. From germline, CDR1 is LNHDA and CDR2 SQIVND (reference sequence). Trimming stripped 3 bases from V and 2 bases from J, with 10 bases between. The CDR3 sequence: CASSIFGGQETQYF. In DNA, the CDR3 is TGTGCCAGTAGTATTTTTGGGGGGCAAGAGACCCAGTACTTC.

The chain recombines TRBV30 with TRBJ1-2; TRBD1 aligns across 10 bases. Germline trimming cut 2 bases from V and 6 bases from J; bases unmatched to any gene: 3. The CDR3 is made up of 13 amino acids. CDR1 is GTSNPN and CDR2 is SVGIG in the germline V gene (reference sequence). The CDR3 loop reads CAWSLGTGDGYTF. CDR3 DNA sequence: TGTGCCTGGAGTTTGGGGACAGGGGATGGCTACACCTTC.

The chain is built from TRBV7-9 and TRBJ2-7, with 10 bases fitting TRBD2. CDR3 length: 15 residues. Losses at the gene ends were 3 bases for V and 3 bases for J; bases not matched to a gene: 5. From germline, CDR1 is SEHNR and CDR2 FQNEAQ (reference sequence). The CDR3 coding sequence is TGTGCCAGCAGCTTTACTAGCGGGACAAACTACGAGCAGTACTTC. Translation gives CASSFTSGTNYEQYF.

As to this clone: This clone may be a read error of a much larger clone one base away. Different DNA sequences within this sample yield the same CDR3. V is TRBV28 and J is TRBJ2-1; unclear D gene. Germline V gene lookup returns CDR1 MDHEN and CDR2 SYDVKM. This CDR3 region has 10 residues. Trimming took 6 bases from V and 5 from J, leaving 2 bases between them. CDR3 sequence: CASRDNEQFF. Written as DNA, the CDR3 is TGTGCCAGCAGGGACAATGAGCAGTTCTTC.

V gene TRBV9 combines with J gene TRBJ2-2; no firm D call. With 4 bases removed from V and 6 bases from J, the gap between germline ends came to 10 bases. Looked up from germline, CDR1 is SGDLS and CDR2 is YYNGEE. CDR3 size: 13 residues. The CDR3 nucleotides read TGTGCCAGCAGCCCGAGTTTGGCCGGGGAGCTGTTTTTT. Translation gives CASSPSLAGELFF. The variable domain in full, completed from reference TRBV9 and TRBJ2-2, reads DSGVTQTPKHLITATGQRVTLRCSPRSGDLSVYWYQQSLDQGLQFLIQYYNGEERAKGNILERFSAQQFPDLHSELNLSSLELGDSALYFCASSPSLAGELFFGEGSRLTVL.

This chain connects TRBV18 to TRBJ1-2; weak D call: TRBD1 (5 bases). Trimming removed 4 bases from V and 0 bases from J, with 12 bases in between. Germline CDR1 and CDR2: KGHSH and LQKENI. The CDR3 runs to 15 residues. CDR3 residues: CASSQQPRANYGYTF. The CDR3 DNA reads as TGTGCCAGCTCACAACAACCCAGGGCTAACTATGGCTACACCTTC. Variable domain in full (rest from reference TRBV18 and TRBJ1-2): NAGVMQNPRHLVRRRGQEARLRCSPMKGHSHVYWYRQLPEEGLKFMVYLQKENIIDESGMPKERFSAEFPKEGPSILRIQQVVRGDSAAYFCASSQQPRANYGYTFGSGTRLTVV.

This chain connects TRBV7-8 to TRBJ2-7; 8 bases map to TRBD1. Germline V gene data show CDR1 as SGHVS and CDR2 as FQNEAQ. This CDR3 region has 14 residues. Losses at the gene ends were 2 bases for V and 5 bases for J; bases not matched to a gene: 5. CDR3 sequence: CASSLRPGGHEQYF. The CDR3 bases are TGTGCCAGCAGCTTAAGGCCAGGGGGCCACGAGCAGTACTTC.

The chain is built from TRBV27 and TRBJ1-5, with a weak D call TRBD1 (6 bases). Germline CDR1 is MNHEY and CDR2 is SMNVEV (reference sequence). The CDR3 loop spans 16 amino acids. V lost 6 bases, J lost 2 bases, and 17 bases lay in between. This CDR3 is CASSPRGARGNQPQHF. The CDR3 region has the DNA TGTGCCAGCAGCCCCCGGGGGGCGCGGGGCAATCAGCCCCAGCATTTT.

With respect to this clone: The CDR3 ends on some other residue instead of the conserved phenylalanine or tryptophan, so this is likely a read error. It is unclear where the CDR3 begins or ends on the DNA, so no DNA is shown, and the CDR3 is as TCRdb lists it. V gene TRBV30 combines with J gene TRBJ1-1; no check of the table's D call, TRBD1, against the DNA was made. From germline, CDR1 is GTSNPN and CDR2 SVGIG (reference sequence). The CDR3 region is 11 residues in length, termini included. Here the CDR3 reads CAWTAQGVPEL.

The CDR3 bases are TGCGCCAGCAGCCTCGACGGGACAAAAGCCTACGAGCAGTACTTC. This sequence encodes CASSLDGTKAYEQYF. V gene TRBV5-1 combines with J gene TRBJ2-7, with a tentative D call TRBD1 (6 bases). Deletions cut 4 bases from V and 2 bases from J, with 16 bases between. Germline CDR1 is SGHRS and CDR2 is YFSETQ. The length of the CDR3 is 15 residues.